Described below is a single TCR beta chain sequence and its context. The antigen is not known. Germline V gene sequence: CDR1 LNHNV, CDR2 YYDKDF (reference sequence). This CDR3 region has 14 residues. Trimming removed 4 bases from V and 6 bases from J, with 13 bases in between. The sample is drawn from a study of somatic mutations in cytotoxic T cells in rheumatoid arthritis. In the study overall: Blood samples of around 30 ml were drawn from patients (in EDTA) right after diagnosis and before any treatment. Flow cytometric sorting isolated some V beta antibody-stained T-cell populations at nearly 100% purity, and among them were V beta1+ cells that underwent TCRB sequencing.

The data were produced by immunoSEQ multiplex PCR, yet TCRdb's version contains in-frame clones alone and is incomplete. The data contain fewer than 20,000 clones, about 80% of them singletons. Study-level points and caveats: A single CD8+ clone exceeded 20% of CD8+ cells in about an eighth of the roughly 60 patients. Of the expanded CD8+ clones, the antigen targets were not known.

The TCR comes from an adult with rheumatoid arthritis. The sample was CD8+ T cells sorted from blood. This rearrangement joins TRBV15 to TRBJ2-1; D may be TRBD2 (5 bases). The CDR3 is CATSIASIGNEQFF. CDR3 bases: TGTGCCACCAGCATCGCTAGCATTGGCAATGAGCAGTTCTTC.